This T cell receptor beta chain was observed in a study of T cells in Graves' hyperthyroidism and ophthalmopathy. General study findings and limits: Blood shared most expanded thyroid clonotypes above 0.001. Ophthalmopathy was predicted by the model a median of around 5.9 months ahead of onset.

Worth noting for this clonotype: Antigen specificity is unknown.

PBMCs stemmed from around 9.3 ml fresh peripheral blood. Germline lookup yields CDR1 LNHDA and CDR2 SQIVND (reference sequence). This CDR3 is built from 13 residues. V trimming: 10 bases; J trimming: 5 bases; junction bases outside the gene matches: 7. Template material for amplifying TCR beta CDR3 regions consisted of RNA transcripts. In the first-round RT-PCR of the TCR CDR3, the HTBI primer set was used. Using its own MiXCR run on the multiplex PCR reads, TCRdb lists one record per CDR3 protein. The repertoire consists of 300,000 to 450,000 distinct CDR3 sequences, with about 13% occurring once and the leading ten covering 20% to 25%.

The sequence derives from a man aged 25 to 40 with Graves' hyperthyroidism that later progressed to Graves' ophthalmopathy. Sequencing was performed on blood. The V gene is TRBV19, the J gene TRBJ1-5; 8 nucleotides line up with TRBD1. CDR3 in amino acids: CATKDRDYQPQHF. As DNA, the CDR3 is TGTGCCACAAAGGACAGGGACTATCAGCCCCAGCATTTT. Looking up the rest from reference TRBV19 and TRBJ1-5 gives the full variable domain: DGGITQSPKYLFRKEGQNVTLSCEQNLNHDAMYWYRQDPGQGLRLIYYSQIVNDFQKGDIAEGYSVSREKKESFPLTVTSAQKNPTAFYLCATKDRDYQPQHFGDGTRLSIL.